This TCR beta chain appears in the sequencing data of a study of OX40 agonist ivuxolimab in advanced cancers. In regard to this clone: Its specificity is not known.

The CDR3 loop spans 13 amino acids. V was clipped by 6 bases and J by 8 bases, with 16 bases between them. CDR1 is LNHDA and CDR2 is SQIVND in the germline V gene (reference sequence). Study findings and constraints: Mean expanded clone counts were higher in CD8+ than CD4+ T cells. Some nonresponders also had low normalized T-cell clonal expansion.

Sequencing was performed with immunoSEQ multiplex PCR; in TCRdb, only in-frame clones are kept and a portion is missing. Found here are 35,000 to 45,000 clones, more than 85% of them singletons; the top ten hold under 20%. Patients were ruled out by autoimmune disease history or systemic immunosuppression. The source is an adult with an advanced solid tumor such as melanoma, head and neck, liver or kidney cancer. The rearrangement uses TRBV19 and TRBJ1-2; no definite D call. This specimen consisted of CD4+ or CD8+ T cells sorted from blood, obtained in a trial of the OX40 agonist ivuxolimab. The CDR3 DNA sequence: TGTGCCAGTAGGGCCACAATTACCATGGGCTACACCTTC. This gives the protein CASRATITMGYTF.